This TCR beta chain was retrieved from a study of blood T cell repertoires in COVID-19. Germline CDR1 is LGHDT and CDR2 is YNNKEL (reference sequence). The CDR3 has 16 amino acids. Trimming took 4 bases from V and 5 from J; bases not matched to a gene: 6. Authors' methods: From reference gene primer amplification, estimates of nucleated cell counts were derived. The assay was immunoSEQ multiplex PCR, and TCRdb's table has in-frame clones only and misses some. V and J calls and clone size follow that table, whereas D and trimming were derived from the DNA. This sample carries some 490,000 clones, 80% to 90% of them seen once, and the ten largest clones take approximately 2.9%.

This chain connects TRBV3-1 (or the pseudogene TRBV3-2) to TRBJ2-1, with 12 bases that match TRBD2. Sequencing was performed on peripheral blood. The sequence came from a human donor in a cohort sampled during active COVID-19. CDR3 nucleotide sequence: TGTGCCAGCAGCCGTGGGACTAGCGGGTTTGACAATGAGCAGTTCTTC. It encodes CASSRGTSGFDNEQFF.